This TCR beta chain was sequenced in a study of shared T cell receptors in the human thymus. TCRdb's copy holds only in-frame clones and misses some; the assay was immunoSEQ multiplex PCR. Seen here are hundreds of thousands of clones, 85% to 95% observed once, and the top ten hold 0.02%. Sample: thymocytes. The sequence was obtained from a human donor.

The CDR3 nucleotides read TGTGCCAGTTTTTCTATGGGGATAGGAGGCTACACCTTC. Translated: CASFSMGIGGYTF. The gene calls are TRBV19 and TRBJ1-2; D gene ambiguous. The V end was cut by 8 bases, the J end by 8 bases, with 18 bases between. This CDR3 has 13 residues. Per the germline V gene, CDR1 is LNHDA and CDR2 is SQIVND (reference sequence).